This entry lists 27 T cell receptor beta chains sequenced from one sample in a study of T cell responses to AZD1222 COVID-19 vaccine. TCRdb's table, derived via immunoSEQ multiplex PCR, lists solely in-frame clones and lacks some. The sample contains 95,000 or so clones, roughly 90% of which appear only once. Sequenced material: peripheral blood, taken on day 0 of MenACWY control vaccination. These receptors came from an adult in good health.

This clone was detected once. The chain combines TRBV25-1 with TRBJ2-7; D is perhaps TRBD1 (6 bases). Per germline, CDR1 MGHDK and CDR2 SYGVNS. Trimming stripped 6 bases from V and 8 bases from J, with 14 bases between. This CDR3 has 12 amino acids. In nucleotides, the CDR3 is TGTGCCAGCAGCCAACAGGGAGACCAGCAGTACTTC. Protein product: CASSQQGDQQYF.

The chain uses TRBV5-5 and TRBJ2-7; no clear D gene. V dropped 0 bases and J dropped 6 bases, with 7 bases sitting between them. From germline, CDR1 is SGHKS and CDR2 YYEKEE (reference sequence). This CDR3 comprises 12 residues. In DNA, the CDR3 is TGTGCCAGCAGCTTGGGCGGAACCGAGCAGTACTTC. Protein sequence: CASSLGGTEQYF.

This rearrangement joins TRBV28 to TRBJ1-4; D possibly corresponds to TRBD1 (5 bases). V lost 4 bases to trimming and J lost 5 bases, with 11 bases between them. The CDR3 is made up of 14 amino acids. The germline CDR1 and CDR2 sequences are MDHEN and SYDVKM. CDR3 bases: TGTGCCAGCAGTTCCAGGGTTGGGAATGAAAAACTGTTTTTT. The encoded protein is CASSSRVGNEKLFF.

V usage is TRBV6-5 and J usage is TRBJ2-7; maybe TRBD1 (5 bases). V was trimmed by 0 bases and J by 3 bases, leaving 12 bases between them. The CDR3 is 15 residues long. CDR1 and CDR2 from the germline V gene are MNHEY and SVGAGI. This chain's CDR3 is CASSYSIGAVYEQYF. The CDR3 region has the DNA TGTGCCAGCAGTTACTCGATTGGGGCTGTCTACGAGCAGTACTTC.

The V and J genes are TRBV28 and TRBJ2-2; D could derive from TRBD1 or TRBD2 (5 bases each). The CDR3 is 13 amino acids. Between the trimmed V and J ends, which lost 3 bases and 5 bases, there was a span of 7 bases. Germline assignment: CDR1 MDHEN and CDR2 SYDVKM. DNA of the CDR3: TGTGCCAGCAGTTTGTGGGGGACCGGGGAGCTGTTTTTT. Protein sequence: CASSLWGTGELFF. Looking up the rest from reference TRBV28 and TRBJ2-2 gives the full variable domain: DVKVTQSSRYLVKRTGEKVFLECVQDMDHENMFWYRQDPGLGLRLIYFSYDVKMKEKGDIPEGYSVSREKKERFSLILESASTNQTSMYLCASSLWGTGELFFGEGSRLTVL.

This CDR3 is CASSFFQDTKETQYF. CDR3 DNA sequence: TGTGCCAGCAGTTTTTTCCAGGACACGAAAGAGACCCAGTACTTC. The rearrangement joins TRBV27 to TRBJ2-5; the D gene is possibly TRBD1 (5 bases). Germline CDR1 and CDR2: MNHEY and SMNVEV (reference sequence). The ends were cut back, 3 bases at V and 3 bases at J, with 14 bases in the middle. The CDR3 contains 15 residues.

This chain uses TRBV6-1 with TRBJ1-2; D uncertain. Looked up from germline, CDR1 is MNHNS and CDR2 is SASEGT. V shed 2 bases and J shed 5 bases, with 6 bases lying between them. The CDR3 loop spans 12 amino acids. CDR3 DNA: TGTGCCAGCAGTGAATGGAGTTATGGCTACACCTTC. Amino acid sequence: CASSEWSYGYTF.

This chain links TRBV9 with TRBJ1-1, with a weak D call TRBD1 (6 bases). The CDR3 sequence is 14 residues long. Per the germline V gene, CDR1 is SGDLS and CDR2 is YYNGEE. The V and J ends lost 0 bases and 7 bases respectively, with 13 bases between them. The CDR3: CASSVDPGADEAFF. The CDR3 DNA reads TGTGCCAGCAGCGTAGACCCGGGGGCCGATGAAGCTTTCTTT.

This sequence joins TRBV19 and TRBJ2-7; D call uncertain. V was shortened by 2 bases and J by 0 bases, with 8 bases between the two germline ends. The germline V gene has CDR1 LNHDA and CDR2 SQIVND (reference sequence). This CDR3 is built from 14 residues. In DNA form, the CDR3 reads TGTGCCAGTAGTATACTTGTGAGCTCCTACGAGCAGTACTTC. Amino acids: CASSILVSSYEQYF.

V and J are TRBV7-9 and TRBJ2-1, with 11 nucleotides matching TRBD2. Trimming took 4 bases from V and 2 from J; bases not matched to a gene: 7. CDR1 is SEHNR and CDR2 is FQNEAQ in the germline V gene (reference sequence). This CDR3 has 17 residues. The CDR3 loop reads CASSSLLAGETYNEQFF. CDR3 sequence (DNA): TGTGCCAGCAGCTCCCTACTAGCGGGGGAGACCTACAATGAGCAGTTCTTC.

This chain uses TRBV6-1 with TRBJ2-3; 11 positions match TRBD2. The V segment lost 2 bases and the J segment 5 bases; nucleotides outside the gene matches: 18. The CDR3 runs to 20 residues. Per the germline V gene, CDR1 is MNHNS and CDR2 is SASEGT. CDR3 DNA: TGTGCCAGCAGTGAAACCACTAGCGGGAGACTGCGTTCGGTGAGAGATACGCAGTATTTT. This codes for CASSETTSGRLRSVRDTQYF.

The chain is built from TRBV4-1 and TRBJ1-2, with 11 bases identical to TRBD1. With V trimmed by 3 bases and J by 5 bases, 5 bases remained unmatched. This CDR3 has 15 residues. Germline assignment: CDR1 MGHRA and CDR2 YSYEKL. The DNA of the CDR3 is TGCGCCAGCAGCCAGGGGGACAGGGGGACTTATGGCTACACCTTC. Its protein is CASSQGDRGTYGYTF.

The gene calls are TRBV7-9 and TRBJ1-6; D is ambiguous. CDR3 length: 15 residues. V was cut by 1 base and J by 10 bases, with 14 bases left in between. Germline CDR1 and CDR2: SEHNR and FQNEAQ (reference sequence). In DNA, the CDR3 is TGTGCCAGCAGCTTAGTGGGCCTGGACGGATCACCCCTCCACTTT. As protein: CASSLVGLDGSPLHF.

In its sample, this clone was seen once. The DNA for the CDR3 is TGTGCCAGCCTGCCCCGCGGTACTCCTCAAGAGACCCAGTACTTC. Its protein product is CASLPRGTPQETQYF. The V gene is TRBV27, the J gene TRBJ2-5; D is uncertain. Germline CDR1 and CDR2: MNHEY and SMNVEV (reference sequence). The CDR3 covers 15 residues. V was clipped by 8 bases and J by 2 bases, with 18 bases between them.

The chain has TRBV5-1 and TRBJ1-2; D unclear. The CDR3 consists of 13 residues. Germline V gives CDR1 SGHRS, CDR2 YFSETQ. V was pared by 4 bases and J by 13 bases, with 20 bases between. The CDR3 protein is CASSLQSEGSPTF. The CDR3 DNA reads as TGCGCCAGCAGCCTTCAATCGGAAGGGAGTCCCACCTTC.

The chain links TRBV5-4 to TRBJ2-2; TRBD1 matches 10 bases. The CDR3 extends over 15 amino acids. Germline-derived CDR1 and CDR2 are SGHNT and YYREEE (reference sequence). J lost 5 bases, V lost 3 bases, and 4 bases had no gene match. CDR3: CASSYWTGGTGELFF. For the CDR3, the DNA is TGTGCCAGCAGCTATTGGACAGGGGGAACCGGGGAGCTGTTTTTT.

V usage is TRBV6-5 and J usage is TRBJ2-3; 7 bases align to TRBD2. This CDR3 contains 14 residues. From germline, CDR1 is MNHEY and CDR2 SVGAGI. After removal of 7 bases from V and 5 bases from J, the junction contained 9 bases not matched to a gene. CDR3 residues: CASTPVGGGDTQYF. The CDR3, as DNA: TGTGCCAGCACCCCGGTGGGGGGGGGAGATACGCAGTATTTT.

The rearrangement links TRBV19 to TRBJ1-4; perhaps TRBD1 as D (6 bases). The ends were cut back, 7 bases at V and 7 bases at J, with 16 bases in the middle. There are 14 residues in the CDR3. Germline CDR1 is LNHDA and CDR2 is SQIVND (reference sequence). CDR3 sequence: CASNQGKDSEKLFF. The CDR3 DNA reads TGTGCCAGTAACCAGGGGAAGGATAGTGAAAAACTGTTTTTT.

This chain connects TRBV4-1 to TRBJ2-7; 7 positions agree with TRBD1. The CDR3 extends over 13 amino acids. The J segment lost 4 bases and the V segment lost 1 base, leaving 1 base of the junction unmatched. Germline V gene data show CDR1 as MGHRA and CDR2 as YSYEKL. CDR3 region: CASSQGTGYEQYF. Written as DNA, the CDR3 is TGCGCCAGCAGCCAAGGGACAGGATACGAGCAGTACTTC.

This clone was observed once. V gene TRBV18 combines with J gene TRBJ2-1, with a weak D call TRBD2 (6 bases). In germline, CDR1 is KGHSH, CDR2 LQKENI. Trimming took off 6 bases at V and 2 bases at J, with 29 bases between the two ends. The CDR3 length is 20 residues. As DNA, the CDR3 is TGTGCCAGCTCCAGAGAATCGGACCGGACCGGGACTTCTCCCTACAATGAGCAGTTCTTC. Residues: CASSRESDRTGTSPYNEQFF.

V is TRBV11-3 and J is TRBJ1-1, with a possible D match to TRBD1 (6 bases). V dropped 5 bases and J dropped 1 base, with 11 bases sitting between them. This CDR3 contains 14 residues. The germline V gene has CDR1 SGHNT and CDR2 YENEEA. CDR3 amino acids: CASSRDTTNTEAFF. CDR3 DNA sequence: TGTGCCAGCAGCCGGGACACGACGAACACTGAAGCTTTCTTT.

This clone came up once. The rearrangement joins TRBV10-3 to TRBJ2-5, with 10 bases that match TRBD2. The CDR3 contains 18 residues. Germline V lookup: CDR1 ENHRY, CDR2 SYGVKD. V was clipped by 4 bases and J by 5 bases; unmatched bases: 16. CDR3 sequence: CAISGTSGTQVGAETQYF. The CDR3 bases are TGTGCCATCAGTGGGACTAGCGGCACCCAAGTCGGTGCGGAGACCCAGTACTTC.

The gene calls are TRBV19 and TRBJ1-4; D remains unclear. V was shortened by 3 bases and J by 4 bases, with 6 bases between the two germline ends. Germline lookup yields CDR1 LNHDA and CDR2 SQIVND (reference sequence). This CDR3 is 13 amino acids long. This CDR3 reads CASSIPRNEKLFF. CDR3 DNA sequence: TGTGCCAGTAGTATCCCTCGTAATGAAAAACTGTTTTTT.

The chain joins TRBV7-2 to TRBJ1-4, with TRBD1 matching over 8 bases. This CDR3 has 15 residues. Germline CDR1 and CDR2: SGHTA and FQGNSA. Germline trimming cut 5 bases from V and 5 bases from J; bases unmatched to any gene: 7. The CDR3 nucleotides are TGTGCCAGCAGCGTAAGACAGGGGCTGAATGAAAAACTGTTTTTT. It encodes CASSVRQGLNEKLFF.

In its sample, this clone was seen once. The chain is built from TRBV7-2 and TRBJ2-3, with 9 bases fitting TRBD2. Germline CDR1 and CDR2: SGHTA and FQGNSA. V gave up 2 bases and J gave up 6 bases; unmatched junction bases: 6. This CDR3 has 15 amino acids. DNA for the CDR3: TGTGCCAGCAGCTTACACAGCGGGGGGCCCGATACGCAGTATTTT. It codes for CASSLHSGGPDTQYF.

The J gene is TRBJ2-5, the V gene TRBV7-9; no reliable D call. Germline V gene sequence: CDR1 SEHNR, CDR2 FQNEAQ (reference sequence). The CDR3 runs to 14 residues. With 7 bases removed from V and 1 base from J, the gap between germline ends came to 13 bases. The CDR3 region is CASNSLGGQETQYF. The CDR3 bases are TGTGCCAGCAACTCGCTCGGCGGCCAAGAGACCCAGTACTTC.

The genes are TRBV6-4 and TRBJ2-7; weak D call: TRBD2 (5 bases). CDR3 length: 15 amino acids. V was clipped by 4 bases and J by 3 bases, with 16 bases between them. The germline gives CDR1 MRHNA, CDR2 SNTAGT. In DNA, the CDR3 is TGTGCCAGCAGTGGGTTATCGGACTGGGGCTACGAGCAGTACTTC. Residues: CASSGLSDWGYEQYF.